The T cell receptor (beta chain) described here comes from a study of molecular identifiers for immune sequencing clone quantification. Whole-study findings and limits: A shared barcode on identical TCR molecules could lead to underestimated sizes for highly expanded clones.

Using its own MiXCR run on the PCR reads, TCRdb lists one record per CDR3 protein. Of about 640,000 distinct CDR3 sequences listed, 15% to 20% are singletons. For naive CD8 T cells, sorting used the CD8+CD4-CCR7+CD45RA+ phenotype. The CDR3 is 23 amino acids. Germline CDR1 is KGHDR and CDR2 is SFDVKD. Deletions cut 3 bases from V and 6 bases from J, with 35 bases between. Remarks on this clonotype: Its antigen is currently unknown.

The chain recombines TRBV24-1 with TRBJ2-6; D unclear. Material: naive CD8+ T cells from blood, with Jurkat cell RNA spiked in. Subset: FACS-sorted CD8+CD4-CCR7+CD45RA+ naive T cells. The clonotype originates from a human donor in good health. Some libraries in this study had Jurkat cell RNA spiked in. The CDR3 DNA follows: TGTGCCACCAGTGATCAGCCGAGAATGCGAGAATGGTCAGCGACCTCCGAGGCCAACGTCCTGACTTTC. The encoded protein is CATSDQPRMREWSATSEANVLTF.